This T cell receptor (beta chain) derives from a study of blood T cell repertoires in COVID-19. The table came from immunoSEQ multiplex PCR; TCRdb's copy has only in-frame clones and leaves some out. The table records 70,000 to 90,000 clones, roughly 86% of them present only once. V was clipped by 5 bases and J by 8 bases, with 24 bases between them. The CDR3 length is 17 residues. Germline CDR1 LGHNA, CDR2 YSLEER. The TCR originated in a man aged 50 to 60 with active COVID-19. This chain connects TRBV4-3 to TRBJ1-4; D is undetermined. Source material: peripheral blood. CDR3 sequence reads: CASSSELGSSRGEKLFF. Written as DNA, the CDR3 is TGCGCCAGCAGCTCAGAGCTCGGTAGTTCACGGGGAGAAAAACTGTTTTTT.